The 27 T cell receptor beta chains below come from one sample, sequenced in a study of blood T cell repertoires in COVID-19. Using immunoSEQ multiplex PCR, the repertoire was profiled, and TCRdb retains in-frame clones only, with some absent. The sample includes some 200,000 clones, roughly 86% seen only once; the top ten take roughly 7.6%. The sample comprised peripheral blood. Receptor source: a woman aged 45-65 years with active or convalescent COVID-19.

The rearrangement joins TRBV12-3 or TRBV12-4 to TRBJ2-5; 8 bases match TRBD1. This CDR3 spans 12 amino acids. V dropped 8 bases and J dropped 7; count of bases not matched to a gene: 6. The CDR3 region is CASAGQARTQYF. The CDR3 DNA reads TGTGCCAGCGCGGGACAGGCCAGGACCCAGTACTTC.

The chain combines TRBV3-1 (or the pseudogene TRBV3-2) with TRBJ2-7; TRBD2 matches 11 bases. The germline V gene has CDR1 LGHDT and CDR2 YNNKEL (reference sequence). J was trimmed by 6 bases and V by 4 bases; bases with no gene match: 8. This CDR3 is 15 amino acids long. This CDR3 is CASSPTSGIQREQYF. Here the CDR3 DNA reads TGTGCCAGCAGCCCGACTAGCGGGATCCAACGCGAGCAGTACTTC.

Concerning this clone itself: In the same sample, other DNA sequences code for this CDR3. The chain couples TRBV7-9 to TRBJ2-3, with a possible D match to TRBD1 (5 bases). This CDR3 comprises 14 residues. V was pared by 3 bases and J by 0 bases, with 7 bases between. The V gene's germline CDR1 is SEHNR and CDR2 FQNEAQ (reference sequence). CDR3 in amino acids: CASSLGLSTDTQYF. The CDR3 DNA reads TGTGCCAGCAGCTTGGGGCTGAGCACAGATACGCAGTATTTT.

This clone has just one count. The chain carries TRBV7-9 and TRBJ1-1; D not resolved. Trimming left V 0 bases short and J 5 bases short, with 10 bases between. Germline-derived CDR1 and CDR2 are SEHNR and FQNEAQ (reference sequence). CDR3 size: 14 residues. CDR3 bases: TGTGCCAGCAGCTTAGCGCGGGGTTCGACTGAAGCTTTCTTT. Amino acid sequence: CASSLARGSTEAFF.

This clone appeared a single time. V usage is TRBV2 and J usage is TRBJ1-5; 9 nucleotides agree with TRBD1. CDR1 is SNHLY, CDR2 FYNNEI, per germline. Trimming removed 6 bases from V and 6 bases from J; junction bases left unmatched: 6. This CDR3 comprises 14 residues. The CDR3, as DNA: TGTGCCAGCAGCGTACAGGGGGCCAGTCAGCCCCAGCATTTT. It encodes CASSVQGASQPQHF.

The V gene is TRBV3-1 (or the pseudogene TRBV3-2), the J gene TRBJ1-4, with TRBD1 as a possible D gene (5 bases). The CDR3 consists of 16 residues. V gave up 3 bases and J gave up 7 bases, with 18 bases separating them. Germline lookup yields CDR1 LGHDT and CDR2 YNNKEL (reference sequence). The CDR3 reads CASSHRGGGLTEKLFF. The CDR3 DNA is TGTGCCAGCAGCCACCGCGGGGGGGGTCTCACTGAAAAACTGTTTTTT.

This clone was observed a single time. V is TRBV7-2 and J is TRBJ2-1; TRBD2 matches 7 bases. Germline CDR1 is SGHTA and CDR2 is FQGNSA. This CDR3 contains 16 residues. Trimming removed 0 bases from V and 4 bases from J; junction bases left unmatched: 6. This CDR3 is CASSLAGGSFYNEQFF. The CDR3 coding sequence is TGTGCCAGCAGCTTAGCGGGAGGGTCATTTTACAATGAGCAGTTCTTC. The variable domain in full, with the rest retrieved from reference TRBV7-2 and TRBJ2-1, is GAGVSQSPSNKVTEKGKDVELRCDPISGHTALYWYRQSLGQGLEFLIYFQGNSAPDKSGLPSDRFSAERTGGSVSTLTIQRTQQEDSAVYLCASSLAGGSFYNEQFFGPGTRLTVL.

With respect to this clone: The same CDR3 is also encoded by other DNA sequences in this sample. The V call is TRBV7-9, the J call TRBJ2-3; D gene uncertain. The CDR3 loop spans 13 amino acids. With 5 bases removed from V and 6 bases from J, the gap between germline ends came to 12 bases. Germline V lookup: CDR1 SEHNR, CDR2 FQNEAQ (reference sequence). This CDR3 is CASSPRGPDTQYF. The CDR3 DNA reads as TGTGCCAGCAGCCCCCGAGGTCCGGATACGCAGTATTTT.

The chain joins TRBV7-9 to TRBJ1-5, with D possibly TRBD1 on 5 matching bases. This CDR3 has 13 residues. Trimming took off 1 base at V and 6 bases at J, with 7 bases between the two ends. Germline CDR1 is SEHNR and CDR2 is FQNEAQ (reference sequence). CDR3 bases: TGTGCCAGCAGCTTAGTCGGGGGTCAGCCCCAGCATTTT. The encoded protein is CASSLVGGQPQHF.

This clone showed up just once. The chain uses TRBV28 and TRBJ2-1, with D tentatively TRBD2 (7 bases). Germline V gene data show CDR1 as MDHEN and CDR2 as SYDVKM. Between the trimmed V and J ends, which lost 6 bases and 2 bases, there was a span of 20 bases. This CDR3 is built from 17 residues. CDR3 nucleotide sequence: TGTGCCAGCAGCCCAACTAAGTGGGGGGGCGCCTACAATGAGCAGTTCTTC. The encoded protein is CASSPTKWGGAYNEQFF.

The chain has TRBV6-6 and TRBJ2-1; 10 bases match TRBD2. In germline, CDR1 is MNHNY, CDR2 SVGAGI (reference sequence). This CDR3 comprises 15 residues. V dropped 6 bases and J dropped 8; count of bases not matched to a gene: 10. In nucleotides, the CDR3 is TGTGCCAGCAGGAGCGGGGGGGCCGTATTCGATGAGCAGTTCTTC. Translation: CASRSGGAVFDEQFF.

The genes are TRBV20-1 and TRBJ1-2, with D hard to call. CDR3 length: 11 amino acids. V was trimmed by 3 bases and J by 7 bases, leaving 9 bases between them. CDR1 is DFQATT, CDR2 SNEGSKA, per germline (reference sequence). The CDR3 region is CSARVFGGYTF. The DNA of the CDR3 is TGCAGTGCTAGGGTTTTCGGTGGCTACACCTTC.

The rearrangement links TRBV7-9 to TRBJ2-7; 11 bases match TRBD2. CDR3 size: 15 residues. Per the germline V gene, CDR1 is SEHNR and CDR2 is FQNEAQ (reference sequence). With V trimmed by 6 bases and J by 5 bases, 9 bases remained unmatched. The CDR3 DNA is TGTGCCAGCAGGGCCACTAGCGGGAGTTCCAACGAGCAGTACTTC. Its protein is CASRATSGSSNEQYF.

This clone appeared a single time. This sequence joins TRBV28 and TRBJ2-5; D gene unclear. V was clipped by 0 bases and J by 1 base, with 3 bases between them. Germline V gene lookup returns CDR1 MDHEN and CDR2 SYDVKM. There are 13 residues in the CDR3. For the CDR3, the DNA is TGTGCCAGCAGTTTATGGGCCCAAGAGACCCAGTACTTC. Protein product: CASSLWAQETQYF.

In the case of this clone: The junction departs from germline at one end; a sequencing error may be responsible. This CDR3 reads CASSESGTSGLF. DNA for the CDR3: TGCGCCAGCAGTGAGTCGGGGACTAGCGGGCTCTTC. The chain uses TRBV10-2 and TRBJ2-1; 12 positions match TRBD2. The CDR3 covers 12 residues. From germline, CDR1 is WSHSY and CDR2 SAAADI.

The rearrangement joins TRBV24-1 to TRBJ2-1, with TRBD2 as a possible D gene (5 bases). The CDR3 totals 15 residues. CDR1 is KGHDR, CDR2 SFDVKD, per germline. The V end lost 0 bases, the J end lost 5 bases, and 10 bases lay between the germline ends. For the CDR3, the DNA is TGTGCCACCAGTGATTTGGGGCTAGCTGACAATGAGCAGTTCTTC. It codes for CATSDLGLADNEQFF.

The chain joins TRBV5-6 to TRBJ1-5; D is perhaps TRBD1 (6 bases). The V end lost 3 bases, the J end lost 9 bases, and 16 bases lay between the germline ends. The CDR3 runs to 14 residues. Germline CDR1 reads SGHDT; CDR2 reads YYEEEE. The CDR3 DNA sequence: TGTGCCAGCAGCTCCTCGACAGGTCCCCGGCCCCAGCATTTT. Amino acid sequence: CASSSSTGPRPQHF.

V is TRBV5-4 and J is TRBJ1-6; D call uncertain. Germline CDR1 is SGHNT and CDR2 is YYREEE (reference sequence). V dropped 6 bases and J dropped 5 bases, with 9 bases sitting between them. The CDR3 contains 13 residues. The CDR3 loop is CASNGEDNSPLHF. The CDR3 DNA follows: TGTGCCAGCAACGGGGAGGATAATTCACCCCTCCACTTT.

This sequence joins TRBV18 and TRBJ1-2, with TRBD1 matching 7 bases. Germline V gene sequence: CDR1 KGHSH, CDR2 LQKENI. The CDR3 has 16 amino acids. Trimming at V came to 0 bases and at J to 2 bases, leaving 6 bases not matched to a gene. This chain's CDR3 is CASSPPTGLGNYGYTF. The CDR3 DNA sequence: TGTGCCAGCTCACCACCGACAGGGTTGGGAAACTATGGCTACACCTTC.

To note about this clone: Within the sample, other DNA sequences also encode this same CDR3. The chain links TRBV14 to TRBJ2-2, with a weak D call TRBD1 (6 bases). Germline CDR1 is SGHDN and CDR2 is FVKESK. This CDR3 has 14 residues. With 1 base removed from V and 6 bases from J, the gap between germline ends came to 9 bases. DNA of the CDR3: TGTGCCAGCAGCCAAGTATCAGGGGCCGGGGAGCTGTTTTTT. Encoded protein: CASSQVSGAGELFF.

This clone appeared a few times. The chain carries TRBV2 and TRBJ1-6, with TRBD1 identical over 7 bases. The CDR3 is 15 residues long. Germline CDR1 reads SNHLY; CDR2 reads FYNNEI. V lost 3 bases to trimming and J lost 6 bases; unmatched junction nucleotides: 5. This CDR3 is CASSEGQGGNSPLHF. The CDR3 DNA is TGTGCCAGCAGTGAGGGGCAGGGGGGTAATTCACCCCTCCACTTT.

This clone showed up just a few times. This chain connects TRBV2 to TRBJ1-1; TRBD1 is a possible D gene (5 bases). V dropped 4 bases and J dropped 4 bases, with 16 bases sitting between them. CDR3 size: 15 residues. Germline assignment: CDR1 SNHLY and CDR2 FYNNEI. CDR3 sequence (DNA): TGTGCCAGCAGTGTCGGTGGGGCTAGTAGCACTGAAGCTTTCTTT. Encoded protein: CASSVGGASSTEAFF.

The rearrangement uses TRBV12-3 or TRBV12-4 and TRBJ1-5; a possible D gene is TRBD1 (5 bases). The CDR3 loop spans 13 amino acids. V lost 6 bases to trimming and J lost 6 bases, with 12 bases between them. The DNA of the CDR3 is TGTGCCAGCAGGCTTGGGGGAGGTCAGCCCCAGCATTTT. Encoded protein: CASRLGGGQPQHF.

The chain is built from TRBV5-1 and TRBJ2-7; 7 bases agree with TRBD2. The CDR3 loop spans 15 amino acids. The V gene end was trimmed by 4 bases and the J gene end by 7 bases; junction bases not matched to a gene: 14. Germline CDR1 SGHRS, CDR2 YFSETQ. CDR3 nucleotide sequence: TGCGCCAGCAGCCTAACAGCGGGAACCCCCACGGAGCAGTACTTC. Translation: CASSLTAGTPTEQYF.

The rearrangement joins TRBV29-1 to TRBJ1-1, with D possibly matching TRBD1 (5 bases). Germline V lookup: CDR1 SQVTM, CDR2 ANQGSEA. CDR3 length: 13 residues. The V and J ends lost 6 bases and 2 bases respectively, with 13 bases between them. In nucleotides, the CDR3 is TGCAGCGTCTCTTGGGGGGGAAACACTGAAGCTTTCTTT. It encodes CSVSWGGNTEAFF.

The chain recombines TRBV28 with TRBJ2-7, with a tentative D call TRBD2 (7 bases). V lost 5 bases, J lost 7 bases, and 18 bases lay in between. This CDR3 region has 14 residues. CDR1 is MDHEN, CDR2 SYDVKM, per germline. CDR3 region: CASSPGGTLREQYV. CDR3 coding DNA: TGTGCCAGCAGTCCGGGGGGCACCCTTCGAGAGCAGTACGTC.

The V and J genes are TRBV3-1 (or the pseudogene TRBV3-2) and TRBJ2-7; 8 positions match TRBD2. The germline gives CDR1 LGHDT, CDR2 YNNKEL (reference sequence). CDR3 size: 17 residues. Trimming at V came to 3 bases and at J to 7 bases, leaving 17 bases not matched to a gene. Written as DNA, the CDR3 is TGTGCCAGCAGCCAGGGCCCTGGCGGGGGGATCTCAGAAGAGCAGTACGTC. Its protein is CASSQGPGGGISEEQYV.